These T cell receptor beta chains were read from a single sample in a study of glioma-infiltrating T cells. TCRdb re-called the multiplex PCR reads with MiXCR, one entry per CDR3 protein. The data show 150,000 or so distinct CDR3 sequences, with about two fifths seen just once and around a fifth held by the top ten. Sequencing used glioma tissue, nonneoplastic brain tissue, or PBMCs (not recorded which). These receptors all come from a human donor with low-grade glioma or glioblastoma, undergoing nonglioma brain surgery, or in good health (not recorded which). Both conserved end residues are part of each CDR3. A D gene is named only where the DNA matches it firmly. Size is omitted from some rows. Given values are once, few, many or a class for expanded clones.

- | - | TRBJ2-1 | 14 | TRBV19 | TGTGCCAGTAGTGTATCTGGAGGGCCTATTGAGCAGTTCTTC | CASSVSGGPIEQFF
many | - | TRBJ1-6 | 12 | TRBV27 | TGTGCCAGCAGCTTGGCTAATTCACCCCTCCACTTT | CASSLANSPLHF
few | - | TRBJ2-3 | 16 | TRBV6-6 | TGTGCCAGCAGTTACCCTCCAGGAAGGGGCACAGATACGCAGTATTTT | CASSYPPGRGTDTQYF
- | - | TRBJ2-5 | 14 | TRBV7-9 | TGTGCCAGCAGCTTAGCGGGGAATATGGAGACCCAGTACTTC | CASSLAGNMETQYF
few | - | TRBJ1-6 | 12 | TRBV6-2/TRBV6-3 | TGTGCCAGCAGTAAGGCGGATTCACCCCTCAACTTT | CASSKADSPLNF
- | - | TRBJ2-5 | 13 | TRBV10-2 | TGCGCCAGCACGGGGCAGGGGTTGCAGACCCAGTACTTC | CASTGQGLQTQYF
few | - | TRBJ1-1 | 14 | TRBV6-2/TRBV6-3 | TGTGCCACCAAACGGCAACTCATGAACACTGAAGCTTTCTTT | CATKRQLMNTEAFF
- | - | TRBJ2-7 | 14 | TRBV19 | TGTGCCAGTAGCACCGGGACATCTGGTTACGAGCGGTACTTC | CASSTGTSGYERYF
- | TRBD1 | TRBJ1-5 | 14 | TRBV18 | TGTGCCAGCTCACCCGACAGGGACGGGCAGCCCCAGCATTTT | CASSPDRDGQPQHF
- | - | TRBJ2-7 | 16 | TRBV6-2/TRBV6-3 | TGTGCCAGCAGTTGCTCGGGAGGACACAGGGGCCGCGAGCAGTACTTC | CASSCSGGHRGREQYF
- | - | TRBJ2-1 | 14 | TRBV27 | TGTGCCAGCGCCTTTGAGGACCGCCTTTGGGAGCAGTTCTTC | CASAFEDRLWEQFF
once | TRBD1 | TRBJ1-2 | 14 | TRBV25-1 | TGTGCCAGCAGTGAACTCACAGGGGACTATGGCTACACCTTC | CASSELTGDYGYTF
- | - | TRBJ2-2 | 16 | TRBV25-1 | TGTGCCAGCAGTGATAGGGGGCGGGAGAACACCGGGGAGCTGTTTTTT | CASSDRGRENTGELFF
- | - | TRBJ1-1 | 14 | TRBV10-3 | TGTGCCATCAGTGAGACAGGTCGGGACACTGAAGCTTTCTTT | CAISETGRDTEAFF
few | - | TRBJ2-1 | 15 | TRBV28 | TGTGCCAGCAAAAGACTCGGATCGTCCTACAATGAGCAGTTCTTC | CASKRLGSSYNEQFF